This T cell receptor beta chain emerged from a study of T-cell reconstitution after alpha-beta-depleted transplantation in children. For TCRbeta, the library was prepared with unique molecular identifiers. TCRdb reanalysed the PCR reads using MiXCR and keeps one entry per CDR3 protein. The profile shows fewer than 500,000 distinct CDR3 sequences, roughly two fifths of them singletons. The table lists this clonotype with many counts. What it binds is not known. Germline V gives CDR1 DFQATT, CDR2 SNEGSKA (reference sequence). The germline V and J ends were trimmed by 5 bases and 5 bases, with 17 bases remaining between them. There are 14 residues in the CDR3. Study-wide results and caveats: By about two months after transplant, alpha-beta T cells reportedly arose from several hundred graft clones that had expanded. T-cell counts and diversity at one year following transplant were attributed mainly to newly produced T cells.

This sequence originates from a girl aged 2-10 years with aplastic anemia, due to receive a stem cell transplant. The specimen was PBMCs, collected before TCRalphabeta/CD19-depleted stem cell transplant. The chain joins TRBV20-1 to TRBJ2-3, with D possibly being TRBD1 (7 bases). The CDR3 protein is CSAYRAQGGDTQYF. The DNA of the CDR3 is TGCAGTGCTTACCGGGCTCAGGGGGGAGATACGCAGTATTTT.